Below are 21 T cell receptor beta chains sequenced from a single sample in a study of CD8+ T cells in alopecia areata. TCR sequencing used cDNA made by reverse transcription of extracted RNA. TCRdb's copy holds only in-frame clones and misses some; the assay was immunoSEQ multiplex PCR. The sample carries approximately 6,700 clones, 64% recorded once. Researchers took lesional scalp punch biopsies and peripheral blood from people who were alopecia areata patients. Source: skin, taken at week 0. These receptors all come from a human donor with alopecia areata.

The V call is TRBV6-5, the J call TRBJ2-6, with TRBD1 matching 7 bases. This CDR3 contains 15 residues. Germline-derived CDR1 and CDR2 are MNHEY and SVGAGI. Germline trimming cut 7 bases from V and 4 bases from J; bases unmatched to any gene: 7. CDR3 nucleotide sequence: TGTGCCAGCAAAGGACAGGCCCCCGGGGCCAACGTCCTGACTTTC. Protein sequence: CASKGQAPGANVLTF.

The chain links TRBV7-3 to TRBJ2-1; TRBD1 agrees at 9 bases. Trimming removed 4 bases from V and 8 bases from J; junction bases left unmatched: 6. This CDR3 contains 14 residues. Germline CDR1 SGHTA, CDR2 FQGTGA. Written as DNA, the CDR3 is TGTGCCAGCAGCTCCACAGGGGGCTGGGATGAGCAGTTCTTC. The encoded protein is CASSSTGGWDEQFF.

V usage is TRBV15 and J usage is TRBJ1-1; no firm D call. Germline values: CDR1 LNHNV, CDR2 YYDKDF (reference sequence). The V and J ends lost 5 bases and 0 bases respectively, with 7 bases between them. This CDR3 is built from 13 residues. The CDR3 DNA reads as TGTGCCACCAGCTCCCGAATGAACACTGAAGCTTTCTTT. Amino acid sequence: CATSSRMNTEAFF.

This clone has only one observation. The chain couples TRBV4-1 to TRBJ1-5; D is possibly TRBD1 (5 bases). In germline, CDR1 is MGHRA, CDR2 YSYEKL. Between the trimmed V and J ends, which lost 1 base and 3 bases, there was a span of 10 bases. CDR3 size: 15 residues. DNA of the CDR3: TGCGCCAGCAGCCAAGCTGGGGGTACCAATCAGCCCCAGCATTTT. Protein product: CASSQAGGTNQPQHF.

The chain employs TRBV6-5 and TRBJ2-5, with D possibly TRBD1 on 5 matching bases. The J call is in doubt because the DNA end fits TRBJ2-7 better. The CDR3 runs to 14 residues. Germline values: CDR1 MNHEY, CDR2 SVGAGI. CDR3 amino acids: CASSYSSDSYEQYF. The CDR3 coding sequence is TGTGCCAGCAGTTACTCCAGTGACAGCTACGAGCAGTACTTC.

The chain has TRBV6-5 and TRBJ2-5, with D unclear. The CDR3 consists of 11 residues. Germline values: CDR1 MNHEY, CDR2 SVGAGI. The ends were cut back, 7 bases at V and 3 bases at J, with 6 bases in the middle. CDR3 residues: CASIQEETQYF. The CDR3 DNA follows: TGTGCCAGCATTCAGGAAGAGACCCAGTACTTC.

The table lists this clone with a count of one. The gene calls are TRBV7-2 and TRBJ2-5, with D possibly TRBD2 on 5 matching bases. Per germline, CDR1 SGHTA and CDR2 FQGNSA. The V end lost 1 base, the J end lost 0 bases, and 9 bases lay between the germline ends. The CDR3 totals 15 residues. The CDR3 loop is CASSLGGADQETQYF. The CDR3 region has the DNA TGTGCCAGCAGCTTAGGGGGAGCGGACCAAGAGACCCAGTACTTC. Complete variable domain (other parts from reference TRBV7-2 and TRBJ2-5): GAGVSQSPSNKVTEKGKDVELRCDPISGHTALYWYRQSLGQGLEFLIYFQGNSAPDKSGLPSDRFSAERTGGSVSTLTIQRTQQEDSAVYLCASSLGGADQETQYFGPGTRLLVL.

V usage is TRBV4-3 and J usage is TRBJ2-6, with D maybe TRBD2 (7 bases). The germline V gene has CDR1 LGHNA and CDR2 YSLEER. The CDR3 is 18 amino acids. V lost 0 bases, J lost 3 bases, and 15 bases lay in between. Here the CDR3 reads CASSQERGGAFGANVLTF. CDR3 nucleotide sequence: TGCGCCAGCAGCCAAGAGAGGGGGGGGGCCTTTGGGGCCAACGTCCTGACTTTC.

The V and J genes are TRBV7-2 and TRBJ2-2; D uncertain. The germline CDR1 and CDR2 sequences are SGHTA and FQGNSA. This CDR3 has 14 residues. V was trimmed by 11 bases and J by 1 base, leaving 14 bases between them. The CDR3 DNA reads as TGTGCCCGCGCTATGCGGCTGAACACCGGGGAGCTGTTTTTT. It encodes CARAMRLNTGELFF.

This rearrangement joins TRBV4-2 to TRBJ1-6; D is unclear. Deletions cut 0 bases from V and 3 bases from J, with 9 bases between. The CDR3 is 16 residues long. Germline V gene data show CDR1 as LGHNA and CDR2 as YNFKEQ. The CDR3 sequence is CASSQDSTDYNSPLHF. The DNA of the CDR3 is TGTGCCAGCAGCCAAGATTCGACGGACTATAATTCACCCCTCCACTTT.

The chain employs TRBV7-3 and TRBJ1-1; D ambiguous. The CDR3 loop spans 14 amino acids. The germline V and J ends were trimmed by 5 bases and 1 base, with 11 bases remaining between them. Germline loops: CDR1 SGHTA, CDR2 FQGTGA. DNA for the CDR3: TGTGCCAGCAGCCGGCAACCGGGGAACACTGAAGCTTTCTTT. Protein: CASSRQPGNTEAFF.

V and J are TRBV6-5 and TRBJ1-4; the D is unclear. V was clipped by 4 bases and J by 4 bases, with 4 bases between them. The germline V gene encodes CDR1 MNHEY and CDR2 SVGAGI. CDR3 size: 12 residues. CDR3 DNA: TGTGCCAGCAGTTGCAGTAATGAAAAACTGTTTTTT. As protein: CASSCSNEKLFF.

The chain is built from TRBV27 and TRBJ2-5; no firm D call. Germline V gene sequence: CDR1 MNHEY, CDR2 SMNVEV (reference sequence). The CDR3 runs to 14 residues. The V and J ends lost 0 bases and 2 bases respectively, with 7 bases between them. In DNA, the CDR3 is TGTGCCAGCAGTTTATCTAATATACAAGAGACCCAGTACTTC. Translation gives CASSLSNIQETQYF.

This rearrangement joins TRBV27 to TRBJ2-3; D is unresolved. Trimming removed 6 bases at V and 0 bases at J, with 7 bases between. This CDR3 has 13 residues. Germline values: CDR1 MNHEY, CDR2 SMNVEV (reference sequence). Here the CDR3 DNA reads TGTGCCAGCAGCTTCTACAGCACAGATACGCAGTATTTT. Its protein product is CASSFYSTDTQYF.

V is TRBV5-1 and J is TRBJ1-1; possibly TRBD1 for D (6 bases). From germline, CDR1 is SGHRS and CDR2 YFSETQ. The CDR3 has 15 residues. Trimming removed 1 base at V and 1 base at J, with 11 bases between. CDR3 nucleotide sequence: TGCGCCAGCAGCTTGTCCCAGGGGCGGAACACTGAAGCTTTCTTT. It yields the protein CASSLSQGRNTEAFF.

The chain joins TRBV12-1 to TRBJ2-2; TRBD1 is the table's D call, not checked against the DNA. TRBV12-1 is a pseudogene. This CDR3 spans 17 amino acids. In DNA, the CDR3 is TGTGCCAGCAGCTTTAGAACCAAGGGCAGGGGCACCGGGGAGCTGTTTTTT. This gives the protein CASSFRTKGRGTGELFF.

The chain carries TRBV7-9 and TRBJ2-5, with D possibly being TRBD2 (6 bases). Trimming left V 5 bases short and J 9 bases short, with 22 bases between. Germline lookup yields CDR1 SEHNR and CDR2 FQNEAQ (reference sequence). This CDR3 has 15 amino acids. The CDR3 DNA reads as TGTGCCAGCAGCCCAGACGCCGGACAAAGGAGGGCCCAGTACTTC. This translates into CASSPDAGQRRAQYF.

This CDR3 reads CASSHGLAGAGELFF. The CDR3 DNA reads TGCGCCAGCAGCCACGGACTAGCGGGGGCCGGGGAGCTGTTTTTT. V gene TRBV4-3 combines with J gene TRBJ2-2; 13 positions agree with TRBD2. V dropped 3 bases and J dropped 6; count of bases not matched to a gene: 1. Germline V gives CDR1 LGHNA, CDR2 YSLEER. This CDR3 has 15 amino acids.

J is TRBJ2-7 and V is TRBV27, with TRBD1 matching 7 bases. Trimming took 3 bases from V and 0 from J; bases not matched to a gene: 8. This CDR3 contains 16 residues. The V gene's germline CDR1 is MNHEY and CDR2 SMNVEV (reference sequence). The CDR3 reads CASSFGTAHTSYEQYF. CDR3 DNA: TGTGCCAGCAGTTTCGGGACAGCTCATACCTCCTACGAGCAGTACTTC.

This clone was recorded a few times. In DNA, the CDR3 is TGCGCCAGCAGCCAACGGATCGGGACTAACAATGAGCAGTTCTTC. Protein: CASSQRIGTNNEQFF. J is TRBJ2-1 and V is TRBV4-3; TRBD2 aligns across 7 bases. V gave up 2 bases and J gave up 5 bases; unmatched junction bases: 6. Per the germline V gene, CDR1 is LGHNA and CDR2 is YSLEER. CDR3 length: 15 residues.

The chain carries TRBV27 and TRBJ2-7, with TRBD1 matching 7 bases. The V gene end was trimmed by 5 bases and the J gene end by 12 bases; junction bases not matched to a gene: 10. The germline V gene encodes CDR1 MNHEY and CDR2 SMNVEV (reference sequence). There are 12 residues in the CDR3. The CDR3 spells CASSRPLDRWYF. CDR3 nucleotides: TGTGCCAGCAGTCGACCCCTGGACAGGTGGTACTTC.